The clone carrying this T cell receptor beta chain has more than one count but fewer than ten. The data were taken from a study of CD8 T cells in ankylosing spondylitis. The J segment lost 9 bases and the V segment lost 0 bases, leaving 11 bases of the junction unmatched. Germline V gene sequence: CDR1 DFQATT, CDR2 SNEGSKA (reference sequence). The CDR3 consists of 14 residues. TCRdb re-called the 5' RACE reads through MiXCR, storing one row per CDR3 protein. Of 100,000 to 150,000 distinct CDR3 sequences in the sample, roughly 15% were seen once. Material for sequencing was blood, either unsorted or a sorted T cell fraction (not recorded which). This rearrangement joins TRBV20-1 to TRBJ2-7, with 7 bases lining up with TRBD1. This clonotype originated in a female donor with ankylosing spondylitis or in good health (not recorded which). The chain's CDR3 is CSARDPTGVRGQYF. CDR3 coding DNA: TGCAGTGCTAGAGATCCAACAGGGGTAAGGGGGCAGTACTTC.